This paragraph reports one TCR beta chain. Its specific antigen is unknown. Base qualities are not recorded, but no much larger clone differs from it by a single base. The cohort comprised hundreds of healthy bone marrow donors. Cohort members were all nominally healthy when sampled, although unrecorded immune exposures were likely present. The donor tested CMV seronegative, placing the donor among the 300 to 400 seronegative members of the cohort. Each donor provided a peripheral blood sample, and peripheral blood mononuclear cells were used for TCR beta sequencing. The Qiagen DNeasy Blood Extraction Kit was used to extract genomic DNA from the blood cell samples. Libraries were constructed by the immunoSEQ multiplex PCR assay. A mixture of 60 forward primers for TCR Vbeta segments and 13 reverse primers for TCR Jbeta segments was used in the multiplex PCR. A multiplex PCR assay on genomic DNA amplified the CDR3 region of rearranged TCR beta genes. The amplified TCR beta libraries were sequenced on the Illumina HiSeq System as 87-base-pair reads. As for the original processing: Across the 500 to 850 repertoires, a later analysis counted 78 million or so unique TCR beta chains, roughly 11 million of which were shared by at least two donors. Raw reads were error-corrected and collapsed into unique sequences by a nearest-neighbor algorithm in which closely related sequences were merged to remove PCR and sequencing errors. To assign V, D and J gene segments, CDR3 sequences were aligned to IMGT reference sequences. For a sequence to be retained, at least a six-nucleotide match to both a V gene segment and a J gene segment was required. Rearrangements were classified as productive when the CDR3 lacked stop codons and remained in frame with V and J, and all other rearrangements were classified as non-productive. Following IMGT convention, CDR3 was defined as the stretch from the second conserved V-encoded cysteine to the conserved J-encoded phenylalanine. In an earlier analysis of around 600 of the donors, sequences lacking an unambiguous match to a single V gene segment were excluded. An earlier analysis of fewer than 750 of the donors called V segments functional above 56.7% productive rearrangements and segregating when the between-donor standard deviation exceeded 5%. To diagnose cytomegalovirus status from the catalog of TCR beta chain sequences, a statistical classification framework was built. A later analysis assigned V and J genes by comparing TCR nucleotide sequences with IMGT/GENE-DB human TR gene sequences. The TCRdist pipeline was used in a later analysis to assign CDR3 sequences and most-parsimonious VDJ recombination scenarios. In a later analysis, each TCR beta chain was defined by its CDR3 amino acid sequence together with its V-gene family, and reads without a unique V-gene family were excluded. A later analysis removed several hundred highly shared, low-generation-probability nucleotide sequences to deal with suspected cross-contamination and a sequencing artifact. In a later analysis, a clonal expansion index was calculated for each public chain from normalized within-repertoire ranks of inferred template counts. In a later analysis, generation probabilities were computed using a VDJ recombination model fitted to out-of-frame rearrangements, and the results were checked against IGoR. In a later analysis, hypergeometric tests were used to score TCR-TCR, TCR-HLA and TCR-CMV co-occurrence, with a repertoire-size bias correction applied to TCR pairs. To estimate false discovery rates, a later analysis permuted the HLA or CMV assignments 20 times. In a later analysis, co-occurring TCRs were grouped using DBSCAN, with TCRdist sequence similarity added in when clustering inside HLA-allele-positive subsets. Repertoires with fewer than 30,000 or more than 120,000 public chains, plus five repertoires with anomalous nucleotide sharing, were excluded from co-occurrence clustering. As stored in TCRdb, this immuneACCESS dataset retains in-frame rearrangements with V and J assigned. A fraction of the clones does not appear; measured against another copy, unresolved V genes explain less than half of the discrepancy, and the remainder lacks a known reason. That table gives V, J and clone size, and the DNA gave D and trimming. The sample yields around 210,000 clones; 70% to 90% were counted once. The leading ten clones occupy 0.2% to 0.25% of the sample.

These data belong to a study of cytomegalovirus exposure and HLA in healthy donors (dated 2017 in TCRdb). At the level of the whole study: An earlier analysis of roughly 610 of the donors reported 250 to 300 Gb of sequence data and 117 million unique TCR beta sequences obtained from 180 million or so T cells. An early release that covered some 630 HLA-typed donors contained approximately 300 gigabases of sequencing data and 70 million to 100 million unique TCR sequences. The genetic ancestry cluster associated with self-reported Caucasian donors included 81% of the roughly 410 genotyped donors. The aim of the study was to test whether cataloging public T cell receptors could identify signatures of past pathogen exposure. The study profiled the T cell repertoires of 666 subjects by immunosequencing and related them to cytomegalovirus serostatus. Along with the approximately 700-subject first cohort, a separate validation cohort of over 90 different subjects was used. The study combined high-throughput TCR immunosequencing, statistical association of individual TCRs with disease status, and machine learning to predict cytomegalovirus infection status. To study patterns of TCR occurrence, a later analysis re-analyzed previously published TCR beta repertoires from several hundred donors and added high-resolution HLA genotyping. Rather than drawing on any new phenotypic data, the later analysis identified candidate immune exposures from TCR beta sequences and the way those sequences occurred across donors. An earlier analysis of several hundred of the donors used high-throughput TCR beta sequencing to judge whether each TCR beta V gene segment behaved as functional or pseudogenic. Donor age, sex, ethnicity and CMV serostatus were compiled together with the repertoire data. In a later genetic analysis, genome-wide SNP genotypes for about 55% of the roughly 700 donors were used, and that subset was treated as a discovery cohort. All discovery cohort repertoires had been generated on a single sequencing platform. Both class I and class II loci were covered by HLA typing, at four-digit resolution. Typing coverage differed by locus: A, B, C, DRB1 and DQB1 were typed in about 620-640 donors, DQA1 in 522, DPA1 in around 600, and DPB1 in 450 to 490. Four to six DR-DQ haplotypes were handled as single units for association and clustering because linkage in the cohort was strong. Across about 380 genotyped donors of the cohort, an average of roughly 200,000 unique TCR beta nucleotide sequences per donor were sequenced, and 15% to 20% of those sequences were non-productive. The study at large found these results: Because counts were too low, some 17 rarely observed V segments, including chromosome 9 orphons, were left out of the earlier analysis of 587 of the donors. Because the 87-base-pair reads could not distinguish some IMGT-functional V segments, including TRBV6-2 and TRBV6-3, those segments were excluded. The sequencing pipeline was judged likely to have produced a cluster of highly shared sequence variants as a technical artifact. In a later analysis, most CMV-associated TCR beta chains were found to appear HLA-restricted, with HLA associations seemingly driven largely by CMV exposure. The authors suggested that the approach could potentially be generalized to other disease states and immunological phenotypes. A later analysis reported that several top co-occurrence clusters appeared linked to parvovirus B19, influenza, CMV and Epstein-Barr virus. Strong co-occurrence of HLA alleles, especially DR and DQ, made assigning TCR associations to individual alleles difficult. Correlated functional status among segregating V segments might be attributable to linkage disequilibrium, but an unknown experimental factor could not be ruled out. In both the original and validation cohorts, the classifier was reported to diagnose cytomegalovirus status with high specificity and sensitivity. A later genetic analysis reported fewer N-insertions in productive TCRs among donors in an Asian-associated ancestry cluster than the roughly 700-donor mean. A later analysis found that TCR association rates varied across HLA loci, with DRB1 alleles showing the most associated TCRs and HLA-C alleles the fewest. Most TCR sequences were observed very rarely across donors, whereas some public TCRs were present in many individuals. The study gave a list of more than 150 TCR beta chains associated with cytomegalovirus. A further reported finding was that TCR beta sequences accurately predicted the HLA-A and HLA-B alleles for most subjects in the first cohort. At a false discovery rate of 0.05, a later analysis linked about 17,000 TCR beta sequences to specific HLA alleles. An association between a missense DCLRE1C variant and V-gene and J-gene trimming of TCR beta chains was found in a later genetic analysis and replicated in an independent cohort. In vitro tests confirmed that a few of the cytomegalovirus-associated TCR beta chains recognize cytomegalovirus antigens. Immune exposure information for the cohort was limited to CMV serostatus. A later analysis found that HLA-associated TCR beta chains were more clonally expanded and had lower generation probabilities than equally common non-associated chains. In an earlier analysis of 587 of the donors, most TCR beta V segments were observed in productive rearrangements about 87% or about 30% of the time, broadly matching IMGT annotations. In this cohort, only TCR beta chains were sequenced, and detectable features were limited by the absence of alpha or paired-chain data. Sequencing depth was assumed to be roughly uniform across donors in the presence/absence analyses, though that assumption may not hold. Because HLA typing was missing for some donors at each locus, association tests included only the typed subset.

CDR1 and CDR2 are read off the germline V gene as MNHNS and SASEGT. V is clipped by 2 bases and J by 4 bases, and the sequence between their germline boundaries is 15 bases long. There are 16 amino acids in the CDR3, from cysteine to phenylalanine inclusive. Only CDR3 DNA is held: 48 bases, read in frame from base 1. The sequence is built from TRBV6-1 and TRBJ1-5; the D gene is possibly TRBD1, with 5 bases matching. The specimen sequenced was PBMCs. The TCR sequence derives from a girl aged 2-10 years in good health and CMV-seronegative. The nucleotide sequence reads as follows: TGTGCCAGCAGTGAATACCGTTGGGGGGGAAATCAGCCCCAGCATTTT. The resulting protein is CASSEYRWGGNQPQHF.